Listed here are 32 T cell receptor beta chains from one sample, sequenced in a study of shared clonotypes between healthy human individuals (dated by TCRdb to 2020 to 2021). Receptor amplification or capture employed the immunoSEQ multiplex PCR assay. Drawn from immuneACCESS, this table holds only the in-frame rearrangements with V and J called that TCRdb kept. Clones are partly lost; checked studies trace under half to an unresolved V gene and leave the rest unexplained. Recorded for this sample are millions of clones; approximately 94% of them occurred a single time. The biggest ten clones account for roughly 0.15% of the sample. The sample comprised naive CD4+ T cells sorted from blood. Sample cell subset or site, as interpreted from the label and publication: CD45RA+ positively selected. The receptors shown here come from a man in his late teens or twenties in good health.

This clone was recorded once. The V gene is TRBV30, the J gene TRBJ2-7; 10 bases agree with TRBD2. The CDR3 runs 13 residues. After removal of 5 bases from V and 1 base from J, the junction contained 2 bases not matched to a gene. From germline, CDR1 is GTSNPN and CDR2 SVGIG (reference sequence). The CDR3 region has the DNA TGTGCCTGGGGGGGACTAGCGTCCTACGAGCAGTACTTC. Its protein product is CAWGGLASYEQYF.

V usage is TRBV9 and J usage is TRBJ2-7; D perhaps matches TRBD1 (6 bases). Trimming took 1 base from V and 1 from J, leaving 15 bases between them. Germline CDR1 reads SGDLS; CDR2 reads YYNGEE. The CDR3 has 16 amino acids. The CDR3 nucleotides are TGTGCCAGCAGCGTAACCCCGACAGGCTCTTCCTACGAGCAGTACTTC. Protein product: CASSVTPTGSSYEQYF.

This chain joins TRBV28 and TRBJ1-5, with D maybe TRBD1 (6 bases). The V gene lost 6 bases and the J gene lost 3 bases, with 15 bases spanning the gap. Germline values: CDR1 MDHEN, CDR2 SYDVKM. The CDR3 covers 15 residues. In DNA form, the CDR3 reads TGTGCCAGCAGGGGGCTGGGACAACTCAATCAGCCCCAGCATTTT. It codes for CASRGLGQLNQPQHF.

A single count supports this clone. The genes are TRBV18 and TRBJ2-3; D is undetermined. Trimming stripped 5 bases from V and 3 bases from J, with 9 bases between. The germline gives CDR1 KGHSH, CDR2 LQKENI. This CDR3 region has 13 residues. Written as DNA, the CDR3 is TGTGCCAGCTCAGACGTACTGACAGATACGCAGTATTTT. Protein sequence: CASSDVLTDTQYF.

The chain recombines TRBV18 with TRBJ2-7; 10 nucleotides agree with TRBD1. V was clipped by 5 bases and J by 5 bases; unmatched bases: 3. CDR1 is KGHSH, CDR2 LQKENI, per germline. The CDR3 runs to 13 residues. The CDR3 is CASSGDRGNEQYF. The CDR3 DNA reads TGTGCCAGCTCAGGGGACAGGGGCAACGAGCAGTACTTC. Full variable domain (outside the CDR3, taken from reference TRBV18 and TRBJ2-7): NAGVMQNPRHLVRRRGQEARLRCSPMKGHSHVYWYRQLPEEGLKFMVYLQKENIIDESGMPKERFSAEFPKEGPSILRIQQVVRGDSAAYFCASSGDRGNEQYFGPGTRLTVT.

The chain is built from TRBV6-1 and TRBJ1-2, with a tentative D call TRBD1 (6 bases). CDR1 is MNHNS and CDR2 is SASEGT in the germline V gene. Deletions cut 0 bases from V and 9 bases from J, with 14 bases between. The CDR3 is 14 amino acids. The CDR3 is CASSEAVRGDRYTF. As DNA, the CDR3 is TGTGCCAGCAGTGAAGCGGTAAGGGGGGATCGCTACACCTTC.

This sequence joins TRBV19 and TRBJ1-1, with a possible D match to TRBD1 (5 bases). V shed 6 bases and J shed 0 bases, with 11 bases lying between them. The CDR3 has 14 residues. Germline lookup yields CDR1 LNHDA and CDR2 SQIVND (reference sequence). This chain's CDR3 is CASRTLGVNTEAFF. The CDR3 DNA follows: TGTGCCAGTAGGACCCTGGGGGTGAACACTGAAGCTTTCTTT.

Concerning this clone: A read error may account for a junction end that differs from germline. This sequence joins TRBV6-5 and TRBJ2-5; unclear D gene. CDR1 is MNHEY and CDR2 is SVGAGI in the germline V gene. This CDR3 has 12 amino acids. CDR3 sequence (DNA): TGTGCCAGCAGAAACGACCGAGAGACCCGGTACTTC. This translates into CASRNDRETRYF.

This chain links TRBV9 with TRBJ2-1, with TRBD2 identical over 8 bases. J was trimmed by 5 bases and V by 5 bases; bases with no gene match: 9. The V gene's germline CDR1 is SGDLS and CDR2 YYNGEE. The CDR3 spans 15 residues. Here the CDR3 reads CASSSSGTSNNEQFF. The CDR3 DNA sequence: TGTGCCAGCAGTTCCTCCGGGACTAGTAACAATGAGCAGTTCTTC.

This chain connects TRBV4-1 to TRBJ1-3, with 9 bases matching TRBD1. The CDR3 runs 15 residues. Germline CDR1 is MGHRA and CDR2 is YSYEKL. The trim removed 6 bases at V and 2 bases at J, leaving 5 bases unmatched. CDR3 in amino acids: CASSATGGTGNTIYF. The CDR3, as DNA: TGCGCCAGCAGTGCGACAGGGGGGACTGGAAACACCATATATTTT.

The chain has TRBV5-6 and TRBJ2-7; D gene unclear. Trimming took off 4 bases at V and 4 bases at J, with 9 bases between the two ends. Looked up from germline, CDR1 is SGHDT and CDR2 is YYEEEE. This CDR3 is built from 12 residues. The CDR3 DNA reads TGTGCCAGCAGCCCCGGGCAGTACGAGCAGTACTTC. Protein product: CASSPGQYEQYF.

The chain links TRBV2 to TRBJ2-1, with 8 bases lining up with TRBD2. The junction had 7 bases not matched to a gene; V was cut back by 7 bases and J by 5 bases. Germline lookup yields CDR1 SNHLY and CDR2 FYNNEI. CDR3 length: 14 residues. The chain's CDR3 is CASNKVAGNNEQFF. For the CDR3, the DNA is TGTGCCAGCAACAAGGTAGCGGGGAACAATGAGCAGTTCTTC.

The rearrangement joins TRBV28 to TRBJ1-6; D perhaps matches TRBD1 (6 bases). The CDR3 runs to 15 residues. Per germline, CDR1 MDHEN and CDR2 SYDVKM. The V end lost 8 bases, the J end lost 9 bases, and 20 bases lay between the germline ends. The CDR3 spells CASGPQGFMSSPLHF. CDR3 coding DNA: TGTGCCAGCGGACCTCAGGGGTTTATGAGTTCACCCCTCCACTTT.

V gene TRBV18 combines with J gene TRBJ2-2; TRBD2 agrees at 7 bases. Trimming cost V 3 bases and J 7 bases; bases outside gene matches: 11. In germline, CDR1 is KGHSH, CDR2 LQKENI. The CDR3 loop spans 16 amino acids. As DNA, the CDR3 is TGTGCCAGCTCACCCCCATCGATGCGGGGGAACGGGGAGCTGTTTTTT. It yields the protein CASSPPSMRGNGELFF.

The J gene is TRBJ1-2, the V gene TRBV7-2; unclear D gene. This CDR3 is built from 14 residues. The germline V gene encodes CDR1 SGHTA and CDR2 FQGNSA. The V end was cut by 1 base, the J end by 8 bases, with 14 bases between. The CDR3 is CASSLVFGPGGYTF. In DNA, the CDR3 is TGTGCCAGCAGCTTAGTCTTCGGCCCTGGCGGCTACACCTTC.

The rearrangement joins TRBV5-6 to TRBJ2-5; D ambiguous. Trimming removed 4 bases from V and 5 bases from J, with 15 bases in between. This CDR3 spans 14 amino acids. Per germline, CDR1 SGHDT and CDR2 YYEEEE. The CDR3 is CASSPKRGSETQYF. The DNA of the CDR3 is TGTGCCAGCAGCCCGAAGCGTGGATCCGAGACCCAGTACTTC.

Turning to this clone: The same CDR3 can be traced to other DNA sequences in this sample. The chain carries TRBV6-1 and TRBJ1-2; D is unresolved. This CDR3 is 12 amino acids long. From germline, CDR1 is MNHNS and CDR2 SASEGT. V lost 6 bases, J lost 5 bases, and 10 bases lay in between. CDR3 nucleotide sequence: TGTGCCAGCAGCCGGGATTCATATGGCTACACCTTC. Translation: CASSRDSYGYTF.

A note on this clone: Other DNA sequences in this sample translate to the same CDR3. V and J are TRBV18 and TRBJ2-3; D remains unclear. The germline CDR1 and CDR2 sequences are KGHSH and LQKENI. V gave up 1 base and J gave up 4 bases, with 3 bases separating them. There are 12 residues in the CDR3. The CDR3 loop reads CASSPQSDTQYF. Written as DNA, the CDR3 is TGTGCCAGCTCACCACAGTCAGATACGCAGTATTTT. The full variable domain, rest sourced from reference TRBV18 and TRBJ2-3, is NAGVMQNPRHLVRRRGQEARLRCSPMKGHSHVYWYRQLPEEGLKFMVYLQKENIIDESGMPKERFSAEFPKEGPSILRIQQVVRGDSAAYFCASSPQSDTQYFGPGTRLTVL.

This clone was seen a single time. This sequence joins TRBV7-9 and TRBJ2-3; 11 bases map to TRBD2. The CDR3 is made up of 17 amino acids. J gave up 5 bases and V 5 bases, and 12 bases lay outside the gene matches. Germline V gene lookup returns CDR1 SEHNR and CDR2 FQNEAQ (reference sequence). The CDR3 loop reads CASSPGVSGRAVDTQYF. The CDR3 DNA is TGTGCCAGCAGCCCGGGAGTTAGCGGGAGGGCCGTAGATACGCAGTATTTT.

V is TRBV19 and J is TRBJ2-1; 7 positions agree with TRBD1. This CDR3 contains 12 residues. J was trimmed by 9 bases and V by 3 bases; bases with no gene match: 2. Germline CDR1 and CDR2: LNHDA and SQIVND (reference sequence). CDR3 DNA sequence: TGTGCCAGTAGTATCCAGGGGGTTGAGCAGTTCTTC. Its protein product is CASSIQGVEQFF.

V and J are TRBV2 and TRBJ2-7, with D perhaps given as TRBD1 or TRBD2 (5 bases each). The CDR3 totals 17 residues. Trimming took off 6 bases at V and 4 bases at J, with 25 bases between the two ends. Germline CDR1 and CDR2: SNHLY and FYNNEI. CDR3 region: CASSPLVPGPRDYEQYF. CDR3 sequence (DNA): TGTGCCAGCAGCCCCCTCGTCCCGGGACCCAGAGATTACGAGCAGTACTTC.

A word on this clone: The same CDR3 is also encoded by other DNA sequences in this sample. V gene TRBV5-1 combines with J gene TRBJ2-5, with TRBD2 matching 9 bases. Germline lookup yields CDR1 SGHRS and CDR2 YFSETQ. With V trimmed by 3 bases and J by 2 bases, 5 bases remained unmatched. This CDR3 is built from 15 residues. CDR3 region: CASSSTSGTQETQYF. DNA of the CDR3: TGCGCCAGCAGCTCGACTAGCGGAACACAAGAGACCCAGTACTTC.

The chain has TRBV6-6 and TRBJ2-7; 7 bases are shared with TRBD2. This CDR3 region has 13 residues. V lost 4 bases to trimming and J lost 2 bases; unmatched junction nucleotides: 2. Germline CDR1 and CDR2: MNHNY and SVGAGI (reference sequence). In nucleotides, the CDR3 is TGTGCCAGCAGTTTACGGGAGGCCTACGAGCAGTACTTC. Amino acid sequence: CASSLREAYEQYF.

V is TRBV28 and J is TRBJ1-4, with D possibly matching TRBD1 (5 bases). This CDR3 has 15 amino acids. CDR1 is MDHEN and CDR2 is SYDVKM in the germline V gene. The V end was cut by 2 bases, the J end by 6 bases, with 13 bases between. CDR3 in DNA: TGTGCCAGCAGTTTAGGGGGAGTGGGGGATGAAAAACTGTTTTTT. It specifies CASSLGGVGDEKLFF.

About this clone itself: The sample holds other DNA sequences that translate to the same CDR3. The chain has TRBV6-5 and TRBJ1-1; no firm D call. V was trimmed by 6 bases and J by 2 bases, leaving 10 bases between them. CDR3 length equals 13 residues. The germline V gene has CDR1 MNHEY and CDR2 SVGAGI. The CDR3 DNA is TGTGCCAGCAGCCCAAGAGGTAACACTGAAGCTTTCTTT. Translated: CASSPRGNTEAFF.

The CDR3 bases are TGTGCCAGCAGCTCCGGACAGCAGAGCTCCTCAAACTATGGCTACACCTTC. Translating it yields CASSSGQQSSSNYGYTF. The genes are TRBV5-4 and TRBJ1-2, with D tentatively TRBD1 (6 bases). Deletions cut 3 bases from V and 2 bases from J, with 20 bases between. The length of the CDR3 is 17 residues. CDR1 SGHNT and CDR2 YYREEE come from the germline V gene (reference sequence).

Comment on this clone: A much larger clone differs by one base, so this may be a read error. Other DNA sequences from this sample encode an identical CDR3 as well. The rearrangement links TRBV11-3 to TRBJ1-1; D ambiguous. The germline V gene encodes CDR1 SGHNT and CDR2 YENEEA. The CDR3 consists of 13 residues. The V end lost 0 bases, the J end lost 0 bases, and 2 bases lay between the germline ends. CDR3 protein: CASSLEVNTEAFF. The CDR3 DNA reads as TGTGCCAGCAGCTTAGAAGTGAACACTGAAGCTTTCTTT.

The chain links TRBV5-1 to TRBJ2-3; D gene uncertain. The V and J ends lost 4 bases and 6 bases respectively, with 18 bases between them. There are 15 residues in the CDR3. Germline V lookup: CDR1 SGHRS, CDR2 YFSETQ. This CDR3 is CASSLRLGETDTQYF. The CDR3 DNA follows: TGCGCCAGCAGCCTAAGACTGGGCGAGACGGATACGCAGTATTTT. The full variable domain, rest sourced from reference TRBV5-1 and TRBJ2-3, is KAGVTQTPRYLIKTRGQQVTLSCSPISGHRSVSWYQQTPGQGLQFLFEYFSETQRNKGNFPGRFSGRQFSNSRSEMNVSTLELGDSALYLCASSLRLGETDTQYFGPGTRLTVL.

In the case of this clone: Other nucleotide sequences in the sample specify the same CDR3. The chain recombines TRBV5-1 with TRBJ1-6; D is undetermined. Trimming shortened V by 0 bases and J by 7 bases, and 8 bases separated the two germline ends. The V gene's germline CDR1 is SGHRS and CDR2 YFSETQ. CDR3 length equals 14 residues. The CDR3 DNA follows: TGCGCCAGCAGCTTGGGGCAAGAGAATTCACCCCTCCACTTT. It translates to CASSLGQENSPLHF.

The rearrangement uses TRBV15 and TRBJ1-1, with TRBD1 identical over 8 bases. Germline V lookup: CDR1 LNHNV, CDR2 YYDKDF (reference sequence). CDR3 length equals 16 residues. The junction had 7 bases not matched to a gene; V was cut back by 3 bases and J by 1 base. CDR3 nucleotide sequence: TGTGCCACCAGCAGGCCCAAGGGACAGGCGAACACTGAAGCTTTCTTT. Its translation: CATSRPKGQANTEAFF.

To note about this clone: The same CDR3 is also encoded by other DNA sequences in this sample. This rearrangement joins TRBV2 to TRBJ2-5; 10 positions agree with TRBD2. The CDR3 is 14 residues long. Germline V CDR1 and CDR2: SNHLY, FYNNEI. The junction had 2 bases not matched to a gene; V was cut back by 5 bases and J by 2 bases. Written as DNA, the CDR3 is TGTGCCAGCAGTCGGACTAGCGGTCAAGAGACCCAGTACTTC. It codes for CASSRTSGQETQYF.

The rearrangement joins TRBV6-1 to TRBJ2-7, with 12 bases lining up with TRBD2. V dropped 0 bases and J dropped 12; count of bases not matched to a gene: 9. The CDR3 is made up of 15 amino acids. From germline, CDR1 is MNHNS and CDR2 SASEGT. The CDR3 DNA reads TGTGCCAGCAGTGAAGCAGGGGGACTAGCGGGTACATGGTACTTC. Amino acid sequence: CASSEAGGLAGTWYF.